This entry describes one T cell receptor (beta chain). The entry originates in a study of T cell repertoires in cytomegalovirus infection. From the reads, TCRdb called clonotypes with MiXCR, one entry per CDR3 protein. The table records approximately 500,000 distinct CDR3 sequences, approximately 15% of them present only once. Trimming at V came to 6 bases and at J to 6 bases, leaving 6 bases not matched to a gene. This CDR3 region has 13 residues. CDR1 and CDR2 (germline): LNHDA, SQIVND (reference sequence). The sequenced sample was CD8+ T cells from PBMCs. The receptor was derived from a human donor in good health (CMV status not recorded). Some clones in this sample may be carry-over from other donors' samples. This chain links TRBV19 with TRBJ1-1, with 8 bases fitting TRBD1. This CDR3 reads CASRIGTGAEAFF. CDR3 sequence (DNA): TGTGCCAGTAGGATTGGGACAGGCGCTGAAGCTTTCTTT.